The 7 T cell receptor beta chains given below trace back to one sample, sequenced in a study of shared clonotypes between healthy human individuals. TCRdb's table, derived via immunoSEQ multiplex PCR, lists solely in-frame clones and lacks some. The sample carries 650,000 to 750,000 clones, 60% to 80% recorded once. Sequenced sample: memory CD4+ T cells sorted from blood. This sample's subset: CD45RA-negative fraction. These receptors were collected from a woman in her twenties or thirties in good health.

The chain is built from TRBV19 and TRBJ2-5, with 13 nucleotides matching TRBD2. Germline CDR1 and CDR2: LNHDA and SQIVND (reference sequence). Trimming cost V 5 bases and J 5 bases; bases outside gene matches: 5. This CDR3 is built from 15 residues. The CDR3 DNA reads as TGTGCCAGTAGTGATGGGACTAGCGGGATTGAGACCCAGTACTTC. Translating gives CASSDGTSGIETQYF.

A single count supports this clone. This rearrangement joins TRBV5-1 to TRBJ2-1; 10 bases line up with TRBD2. CDR1 is SGHRS and CDR2 is YFSETQ in the germline V gene. Unmatched junction bases numbered 6, after V lost 4 bases and J lost 2 bases. The CDR3 loop spans 16 amino acids. The CDR3 sequence is CASSRTSGGPYNEQFF. The CDR3 DNA follows: TGCGCCAGCAGCAGGACTAGCGGAGGCCCCTACAATGAGCAGTTCTTC. Supplemented by reference TRBV5-1 and TRBJ2-1, the full variable domain reads KAGVTQTPRYLIKTRGQQVTLSCSPISGHRSVSWYQQTPGQGLQFLFEYFSETQRNKGNFPGRFSGRQFSNSRSEMNVSTLELGDSALYLCASSRTSGGPYNEQFFGPGTRLTVL.

This chain links TRBV23-1 with TRBJ1-1; D unresolved. TRBV23-1 falls under the ORF class, with uncertain function. V shed 6 bases and J shed 0 bases, with 8 bases lying between them. This CDR3 has 13 residues. The CDR3 here is CASSRILNTEAFF. The DNA for the CDR3 is TGCGCCAGCAGCAGGATTTTGAACACTGAAGCTTTCTTT.

The DNA of the CDR3 is TGTGCCAGCAGCGTGGACAGGGGTCAGCCCCAGCATTTT. Translation: CASSVDRGQPQHF. V and J are TRBV2 and TRBJ1-5; 9 nucleotides agree with TRBD1. Germline values: CDR1 SNHLY, CDR2 FYNNEI. The CDR3 runs to 13 residues. V was pared by 6 bases and J by 6 bases, with 3 bases of the junction left unmatched. Filled out from reference TRBV2 and TRBJ1-5, the complete variable domain reads EPEVTQTPSHQVTQMGQEVILRCVPISNHLYFYWYRQILGQKVEFLVSFYNNEISEKSEIFDDQFSVERPDGSNFTLKIRSTKLEDSAMYFCASSVDRGQPQHFGDGTRLSIL.

This chain connects TRBV10-3 to TRBJ2-7; 7 bases are shared with TRBD1. The CDR3 consists of 13 residues. V lost 8 bases to trimming and J lost 7 bases; unmatched junction nucleotides: 11. Per the germline V gene, CDR1 is ENHRY and CDR2 is SYGVKD. The CDR3 bases are TGTGCCATCCGACAGGGAGCATATGGAGAGCAGTACTTC. This sequence encodes CAIRQGAYGEQYF.

The V gene is TRBV18, the J gene TRBJ2-1; D is unresolved. Germline CDR1 and CDR2: KGHSH and LQKENI. The germline V and J ends were trimmed by 6 bases and 14 bases, with 14 bases remaining between them. The CDR3 totals 11 residues. The CDR3, as DNA: TGTGCCAGCTCTCCCGCAGAGGTGAAGTTCTTC. Translated: CASSPAEVKFF.

V and J are TRBV7-8 and TRBJ2-5, with 10 nucleotides matching TRBD2. Unmatched junction bases numbered 4, after V lost 3 bases and J lost 3 bases. The CDR3 is 15 residues long. Germline V gives CDR1 SGHVS, CDR2 FQNEAQ. The CDR3 loop is CASSFRLAGEETQYF. The CDR3 DNA sequence: TGTGCCAGCAGCTTTCGTCTAGCGGGGGAAGAGACCCAGTACTTC.